What follows are 14 T cell receptor beta chains derived from one specimen sequenced in a study of CD8+CD57+ T cells in acquired aplastic anemia. Profiles of TCR beta VDJ and CDR3 were generated from a genomic DNA template. TCRdb redid the calling of the reads with MiXCR, one entry per CDR3 protein. The sample includes about 190,000 distinct CDR3 sequences, approximately 50% of them seen just once. The sample taken for sequencing was sorted CD4+, CD8+, or CD8+CD57+ T cells (not recorded which) from PBMCs. These receptors all stem from a human donor in good health, serving as a control.

V usage is TRBV5-5 and J usage is TRBJ1-4; a possible D gene is TRBD1 (5 bases). V lost 2 bases, J lost 4 bases, and 15 bases lay in between. Germline lookup yields CDR1 SGHKS and CDR2 YYEKEE (reference sequence). The CDR3 is 16 amino acids. The CDR3, as DNA: TGTGCCAGCAGCTTAGGGCCTCCTAGGGGTAATGAAAAACTGTTTTTT. This gives the protein CASSLGPPRGNEKLFF.

The rearrangement joins TRBV2 to TRBJ2-7; 7 nucleotides agree with TRBD1. J was trimmed by 1 base and V by 6 bases; bases with no gene match: 6. There are 14 residues in the CDR3. The germline V gene has CDR1 SNHLY and CDR2 FYNNEI. The CDR3 DNA sequence: TGTGCCAGCAGGAACGGACAGGTATCCTACGAGCAGTACTTC. Its translation is CASRNGQVSYEQYF.

The chain joins TRBV20-1 to TRBJ2-3; D might be TRBD2 (6 bases). The CDR3 is 16 residues long. V lost 6 bases and J 2 bases, leaving 21 bases between the germline ends. From germline, CDR1 is DFQATT and CDR2 SNEGSKA (reference sequence). The CDR3 nucleotides read TGCAGTGCCCCCCTTTCTGGAGCGGGCTACACAGATACGCAGTATTTT. Translating gives CSAPLSGAGYTDTQYF.

The chain uses TRBV18 and TRBJ1-2; D uncertain. Germline CDR1 is KGHSH and CDR2 is LQKENI. CDR3 length: 13 residues. V was shortened by 6 bases and J by 5 bases, with 13 bases between the two germline ends. The CDR3, as DNA: TGTGCCAGCTCGGTAAGCGAGGATTATGGCTACACCTTC. Translation gives CASSVSEDYGYTF.

This clonotype was observed at least ten times. The V gene is TRBV7-2, the J gene TRBJ2-7, with 8 bases fitting TRBD1. CDR3 size: 19 residues. The germline CDR1 and CDR2 sequences are SGHTA and FQGNSA. Unmatched junction bases numbered 15, after V lost 2 bases and J lost 0 bases. The CDR3 loop reads CASSLRQKKGQAGSYEQYF. In DNA form, the CDR3 reads TGTGCCAGCAGCTTAAGGCAAAAAAAGGGACAGGCCGGCTCCTACGAGCAGTACTTC.

This clonotype was counted many times. The chain has TRBV11-3 and TRBJ2-1, with 16 bases identical to TRBD2. The length of the CDR3 is 16 residues. Trimming removed 5 bases from V and 8 bases from J; junction bases left unmatched: 6. Germline V lookup: CDR1 SGHNT, CDR2 YENEEA. The CDR3 DNA sequence: TGTGCCAGCAGCCAAGGGACTAGCGGGGGGGGCGATGAGCAGTTCTTC. This gives the protein CASSQGTSGGGDEQFF.

This clonotype was seen many times. The chain has TRBV5-1 and TRBJ2-3; no definite D call. The V end lost 1 base, the J end lost 0 bases, and 6 bases lay between the germline ends. Looked up from germline, CDR1 is SGHRS and CDR2 is YFSETQ. This CDR3 contains 14 residues. CDR3 nucleotide sequence: TGCGCCAGCAGCTTGTTGTGGAGCACAGATACGCAGTATTTT. Translated, it gives CASSLLWSTDTQYF. The whole variable domain, remainder taken from reference TRBV5-1 and TRBJ2-3, is KAGVTQTPRYLIKTRGQQVTLSCSPISGHRSVSWYQQTPGQGLQFLFEYFSETQRNKGNFPGRFSGRQFSNSRSEMNVSTLELGDSALYLCASSLLWSTDTQYFGPGTRLTVL.

This sequence joins TRBV29-1 and TRBJ1-1, with D perhaps matching TRBD1 (6 bases). The germline CDR1 and CDR2 sequences are SQVTM and ANQGSEA. This CDR3 has 15 amino acids. Trimming cost V 0 bases and J 3 bases, with 14 bases left between them. The CDR3 is CSVEDHRGLDTEAFF. CDR3 DNA sequence: TGCAGCGTTGAAGATCATCGGGGGCTGGACACTGAAGCTTTCTTT.

The rearrangement joins TRBV14 to TRBJ2-2; D possibly matches TRBD1 or TRBD2 (5 bases each). The germline gives CDR1 SGHDN, CDR2 FVKESK. CDR3 length: 17 residues. Trimming removed 0 bases at V and 6 bases at J, with 17 bases between. CDR3 amino acids: CASSQEVTGASAGELFF. The DNA of the CDR3 is TGTGCCAGCAGCCAAGAGGTAACCGGGGCCAGCGCCGGGGAGCTGTTTTTT.

This clonotype has only a few counts. V and J are TRBV25-1 and TRBJ2-3, with D uncertain. V was shortened by 6 bases and J by 2 bases, with 9 bases between the two germline ends. The germline V gene has CDR1 MGHDK and CDR2 SYGVNS. The CDR3 contains 13 residues. For the CDR3, the DNA is TGTGCCAGCAGCCCACCATACACAGATACGCAGTATTTT. Translation gives CASSPPYTDTQYF. Full variable domain (missing parts from reference TRBV25-1 and TRBJ2-3): EADIYQTPRYLVIGTGKKITLECSQTMGHDKMYWYQQDPGMELHLIHYSYGVNSTEKGDLSSESTVSRIRTEHFPLTLESARPSHTSQYLCASSPPYTDTQYFGPGTRLTVL.

The sample holds many counts of this clonotype. The CDR3 DNA reads TGCAGTGCTAGACCACAGTATAACTATGGCTACACCTTC. Protein: CSARPQYNYGYTF. The chain is built from TRBV20-1 and TRBJ1-2; D is unclear. Trimming pared 2 bases from V and 1 base from J, leaving 8 bases between. Germline-derived CDR1 and CDR2 are DFQATT and SNEGSKA (reference sequence). The CDR3 runs 13 residues.

The chain uses TRBV9 and TRBJ1-3; D is unclear. Trimming cost V 3 bases and J 0 bases, with 10 bases left between them. This CDR3 has 15 residues. Per germline, CDR1 SGDLS and CDR2 YYNGEE. CDR3 sequence: CASSESSTSGNTIYF. CDR3 DNA: TGTGCCAGCAGCGAGAGTTCGACCTCTGGAAACACCATATATTTT. The complete variable domain, with remaining parts taken from reference TRBV9 and TRBJ1-3, reads DSGVTQTPKHLITATGQRVTLRCSPRSGDLSVYWYQQSLDQGLQFLIQYYNGEERAKGNILERFSAQQFPDLHSELNLSSLELGDSALYFCASSESSTSGNTIYFGEGSWLTVV.

The chain employs TRBV29-1 and TRBJ2-5; 9 bases are a match to TRBD2. The J segment lost 1 base and the V segment lost 2 bases, leaving 2 bases of the junction unmatched. This CDR3 comprises 14 residues. The germline V gene has CDR1 SQVTM and CDR2 ANQGSEA. In DNA form, the CDR3 reads TGCAGCGTTGAACCAGCGGGAGGCCAAGAGACCCAGTACTTC. It codes for CSVEPAGGQETQYF.

The chain has TRBV10-3 and TRBJ2-1; 11 nucleotides match TRBD1. Per the germline V gene, CDR1 is ENHRY and CDR2 is SYGVKD. The CDR3 totals 15 residues. Trimming cost V 8 bases and J 4 bases; bases outside gene matches: 7. The CDR3 here is CAIVAGTGGYNEQFF. The CDR3 region has the DNA TGTGCCATCGTCGCCGGGACAGGGGGGTACAATGAGCAGTTCTTC.